This TCR beta chain was observed in a study of identifying expanded T cells in peripheral blood. Study results and caveats: Technical replicates showed around 1.2 changed clones; approximately 2 weeks around 15; four weeks 19.

The trim removed 10 bases at V and 6 bases at J, leaving 16 bases unmatched. This CDR3 has 15 residues. Germline lookup yields CDR1 MDHEN and CDR2 SYDVKM. Profiling relied on immunoSEQ multiplex PCR, and the TCRdb table lists in-frame clones only, not all of them. The sample records around 120,000 clones, roughly 84% being singletons. A word on this clone: Its antigen remains unidentified.

Healthy donors had no documented immune events, such as infections, while sampled. The chain employs TRBV28 and TRBJ1-1, with 8 bases fitting TRBD1. This TCR was recovered from a person between 18 and 70 years old in good health. Sequencing input: blood. CDR3 region: CATRPQAGGASEAFF. CDR3 DNA sequence: TGTGCCACCCGCCCTCAGGCAGGGGGCGCTTCTGAAGCTTTCTTT.